The sequence of this T cell receptor beta chain was determined in a study of shared clonotypes between healthy human individuals. A CD45RA+ naive subset and a CD45RA-negative memory subset were split from CD4+ cells. In the authors' workflow: Filtering was not the same, since immunoSEQ gave junction-only sequences without quality scores. Here immunoSEQ multiplex PCR was the method, and the copy in TCRdb shows in-frame clones only, minus some. The V and J calls and clone size come from that table; D and trimming were worked out from the DNA. There are 2,500,000 or so clones in the sample; more than 85% occur only once, and 0.36% lies in the top ten. The CDR3 has 14 residues. The germline gives CDR1 SGHAT, CDR2 FQNNGV. Trimming cost V 8 bases and J 4 bases, with 17 bases left between them. A note on this clone: The antigen remains undetermined.

General observations from the study: On the whole, naive subsets had larger estimated richness than memory subsets had. Non-shared clonotypes had lower generation probabilities than those shared by all four donors.

The rearrangement uses TRBV11-2 and TRBJ1-1; tentative D call: TRBD1 (5 bases). This receptor was taken from a man younger than 35 in good health. Some clones in this sample may be carry-over from other donors' samples. The source material was naive CD4+ T cells from PBMCs. Subset meaning: CD45RA+ positively selected. The CDR3 nucleotides read TGTGCCAGCGGCATCAAAGACAGATCCACTGAAGCTTTCTTT. It translates to CASGIKDRSTEAFF.